This T cell receptor (beta chain) was recorded in a study of cytomegalovirus exposure and HLA in healthy donors. CDR3 length: 13 amino acids. Germline V CDR1 and CDR2: SGHVS, FQNEAQ. V was pared by 3 bases and J by 2 bases, with 6 bases between. This cohort consisted of healthy bone marrow donors. The study's findings and limits: TCR beta chain V- and J-gene trimming was linked, in a later analysis, to a missense variant in DCLRE1C.

Vbeta (60) and Jbeta (13) primers were used in the PCR. Assay used: immunoSEQ multiplex PCR; TCRdb lists only in-frame clones, some missing. Here the sample spans some 100,000 clones, over 60% being singletons. This clone was observed a single time. Its antigen is currently unknown. This chain joins TRBV7-8 and TRBJ2-3, with D uncertain. Sequenced input: PBMCs. This receptor was identified in a middle-aged woman in good health and CMV-seropositive. In DNA, the CDR3 is TGTGCCAGCAGCTTGGTAGACACAGATACGCAGTATTTT. Protein: CASSLVDTDTQYF.